This T cell receptor beta chain was recovered during a study of control samples from healthy donors and cancer patients. Repertoires were generated with immunoSEQ multiplex PCR, while TCRdb's copy carries only in-frame clones and drops some. Of 150,000 to 200,000 clones detected, around 96% appear once; the ten largest clones hold 8.5%. The CDR3 has 13 amino acids. The germline V gene encodes CDR1 SGHTA and CDR2 FQGNSA. Trimming pared 4 bases from V and 9 bases from J, leaving 13 bases between. This receptor was taken from a woman between 40 and 50 years old in good health. Input material: blood. The chain uses TRBV7-2 and TRBJ2-4; D not resolved. CDR3 sequence (DNA): TGTGCCAGCAGCTCGCTAACTCCGCCCATTCAGTACTTC. Encoded protein: CASSSLTPPIQYF.